Below are 5 T cell receptor beta chains sequenced from a single sample in a study of PD-1 blockade in classical Hodgkin lymphoma. Specified time point: newly diagnosed, previously untreated cHL patient sample. Method: immunoSEQ multiplex PCR; TCRdb's copy keeps in-frame clones and lacks some. The table records about 47,000 clones, about nine tenths of them present only once. The specimen sequenced was peripheral blood mononuclear cells (PBMCs). These receptors were obtained from a human donor with classical Hodgkin lymphoma.

CDR3 in amino acids: CASSTTSRDRNYGYTF. Here the CDR3 DNA reads TGTGCCAGCAGTACAACAAGCCGGGACAGAAACTATGGCTACACCTTC. The chain is built from TRBV27 and TRBJ1-2; 7 nucleotides align to TRBD1. J lost 2 bases, V lost 5 bases, and 11 bases had no gene match. Germline V gene lookup returns CDR1 MNHEY and CDR2 SMNVEV (reference sequence). The CDR3 loop spans 16 amino acids.

The chain has TRBV10-3 and TRBJ2-2; TRBD1 agrees at 8 bases. CDR3 length: 16 amino acids. V trimming: 2 bases; J trimming: 3 bases; junction bases outside the gene matches: 5. CDR1 is ENHRY, CDR2 SYGVKD, per germline. The CDR3 DNA sequence: TGTGCCATCAGTGAGGGCAGGGGGCTTGACACCGGGGAGCTGTTTTTT. Translated, it gives CAISEGRGLDTGELFF.

This clone was counted once. The chain couples TRBV29-1 to TRBJ2-3; no definite D call. CDR3 length: 13 amino acids. CDR1 SQVTM and CDR2 ANQGSEA come from the germline V gene. V shed 1 base and J shed 2 bases, with 7 bases lying between them. The CDR3 spells CSVEGQYTDTQYF. CDR3 nucleotide sequence: TGCAGCGTTGAAGGCCAATACACAGATACGCAGTATTTT.

The chain combines TRBV7-3 with TRBJ2-1; maybe TRBD1 (5 bases). CDR1 and CDR2 from the germline V gene are SGHTA and FQGTGA. The CDR3 is 15 residues long. V gave up 6 bases and J gave up 1 base, with 13 bases separating them. The DNA of the CDR3 is TGTGCCAGCAGTTTCGACAGAGCATCCTACAATGAGCAGTTCTTC. Translated: CASSFDRASYNEQFF.

About this clone: Different DNA sequences within this sample yield the same CDR3. The chain uses TRBV5-1 and TRBJ2-1; 14 bases are shared with TRBD2. The CDR3 has 17 amino acids. With 3 bases clipped from V and 4 bases from J, the junction kept 6 bases outside the gene matches. CDR1 and CDR2 from the germline V gene are SGHRS and YFSETQ. The chain's CDR3 is CASSSGTSGSLYNEQFF. DNA of the CDR3: TGCGCCAGCAGCTCCGGGACTAGCGGGAGTTTGTACAATGAGCAGTTCTTC.